A single sample gave rise to the 4 T cell receptor beta chains below, sequenced in a study of identical twins. TCRdb reprocessed the 5' RACE reads with MiXCR, giving one entry per CDR3 protein. This sample yields around 650,000 distinct CDR3 sequences, of which about 7.6% are seen a single time; 1.5% to 2% belongs to the top ten. These same data were also listed under a study on yellow fever vaccine responses in identical twins.

The sample comprised PBMCs. Every receptor here comes from a woman aged 18-30 years in good health.

Only a few counts were recorded for this clonotype. The V call is TRBV29-1, the J call TRBJ2-1, with 7 nucleotides matching TRBD2. V lost 4 bases and J lost 4; bases outside the gene matches: 1. The germline V gene has CDR1 SQVTM and CDR2 ANQGSEA. The CDR3 spans 12 residues. Here the CDR3 reads CSVGGGYNEQFF. The CDR3 DNA sequence: TGCAGCGTTGGGGGGGGGTACAATGAGCAGTTCTTC.

This clonotype was counted only a few times. The chain combines TRBV12-3 or TRBV12-4 with TRBJ2-1, with D tentatively TRBD1 (5 bases). The CDR3 spans 15 residues. Trimming took 6 bases from V and 2 from J, leaving 14 bases between them. The CDR3: CASSPLGPAYNEQFF. DNA for the CDR3: TGTGCCAGCAGCCCCCTGGGGCCCGCCTACAATGAGCAGTTCTTC.

J is TRBJ2-3 and V is TRBV7-3; D unclear. CDR3 length: 14 residues. Trimming removed 5 bases at V and 2 bases at J, with 11 bases between. CDR1 is SGHTA, CDR2 FQGTGA, per germline. The CDR3 sequence is CASSGPAHTDTQYF. The CDR3 DNA reads as TGTGCCAGCAGCGGGCCCGCGCACACAGATACGCAGTATTTT.

The chain is built from TRBV24-1 and TRBJ2-5; TRBD2 matches 7 bases. Germline CDR1 KGHDR, CDR2 SFDVKD. The V gene end was trimmed by 7 bases and the J gene end by 5 bases; junction bases not matched to a gene: 6. The CDR3 is 13 residues long. The CDR3 coding sequence is TGTGCCACCAGATCGGTGGGAGGGGAGACCCAGTACTTC. Translation gives CATRSVGGETQYF.